This TCR beta chain is from a study of shared clonotypes between healthy human individuals. Study-wide results and limits: Enrolling few donors narrowed the genetic and exposure-history diversity that was represented.

Germline V gene sequence: CDR1 LNHNV, CDR2 YYDKDF (reference sequence). The germline V and J ends were trimmed by 0 bases and 0 bases, with 15 bases remaining between them. CDR3 length: 18 residues. Concerning this clone: The antigen is not known.

Each donor was a Caucasian adult residing in Nashville, Tennessee. Samples left unsorted employed approximately 83 million PBMCs for genomic DNA. Authors' data handling: As immunoSEQ supplied junction-only sequences (without quality scores), filtering differed. Repertoires were generated with immunoSEQ multiplex PCR, while TCRdb's copy carries only in-frame clones and drops some. V, J and clone size are taken as reported in that table, and D and trimming were inferred from the DNA itself. The table has roughly 510,000 clones, 75% to 80% seen once. Material for sequencing was PBMCs. The sequence came from a middle-aged woman in good health. Some clones in this sample may be carry-over from other donors' samples. This rearrangement joins TRBV15 to TRBJ2-1, with D unresolved. The CDR3 reads CATSRDYSGPSSYNEQFF. In nucleotides, the CDR3 is TGTGCCACCAGCAGAGATTATTCCGGGCCGAGCTCCTACAATGAGCAGTTCTTC. Supplemented by reference TRBV15 and TRBJ2-1, the full variable domain reads DAMVIQNPRYQVTQFGKPVTLSCSQTLNHNVMYWYQQKSSQAPKLLFHYYDKDFNNEADTPDNFQSRRPNTSFCFLDIRSPGLGDTAMYLCATSRDYSGPSSYNEQFFGPGTRLTVL.